This TCR beta chain originates from a study of early T cells in non-severe SARS-CoV-2 infection. Via MiXCR, TCRdb re-called the 5' RACE reads, giving one row per CDR3 protein. Of approximately 100,000 distinct CDR3 sequences listed, roughly 17% are singletons. This clonotype has a handful of counts. The sequence came from an adult who was a healthcare worker with PCR-confirmed SARS-CoV-2 infection or an uninfected control (not recorded which). The sequencing sample was made of whole blood.

In DNA, the CDR3 is TGCAGCGGACTCGCGGAGACCCAGTACTTC. This encodes CSGLAETQYF. V and J are TRBV29-1 and TRBJ2-5; D call uncertain. The germline gives CDR1 SQVTM, CDR2 ANQGSEA. CDR3 length equals 10 residues. Trimming cost V 7 bases and J 5 bases, with 8 bases left between them.